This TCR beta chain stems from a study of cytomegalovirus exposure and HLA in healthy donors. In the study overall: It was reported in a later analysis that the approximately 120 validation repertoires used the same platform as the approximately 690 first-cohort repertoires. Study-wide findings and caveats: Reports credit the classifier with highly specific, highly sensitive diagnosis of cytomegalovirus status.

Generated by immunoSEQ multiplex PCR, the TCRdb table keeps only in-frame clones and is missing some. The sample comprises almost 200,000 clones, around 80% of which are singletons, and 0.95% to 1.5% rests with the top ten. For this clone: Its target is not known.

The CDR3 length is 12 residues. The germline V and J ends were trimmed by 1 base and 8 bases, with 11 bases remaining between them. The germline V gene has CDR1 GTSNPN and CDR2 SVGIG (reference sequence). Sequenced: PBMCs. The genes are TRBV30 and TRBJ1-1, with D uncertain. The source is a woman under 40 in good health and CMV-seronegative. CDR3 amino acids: CAWSEETVEAFF. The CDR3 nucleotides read TGTGCCTGGAGTGAGGAGACCGTAGAAGCTTTCTTT.